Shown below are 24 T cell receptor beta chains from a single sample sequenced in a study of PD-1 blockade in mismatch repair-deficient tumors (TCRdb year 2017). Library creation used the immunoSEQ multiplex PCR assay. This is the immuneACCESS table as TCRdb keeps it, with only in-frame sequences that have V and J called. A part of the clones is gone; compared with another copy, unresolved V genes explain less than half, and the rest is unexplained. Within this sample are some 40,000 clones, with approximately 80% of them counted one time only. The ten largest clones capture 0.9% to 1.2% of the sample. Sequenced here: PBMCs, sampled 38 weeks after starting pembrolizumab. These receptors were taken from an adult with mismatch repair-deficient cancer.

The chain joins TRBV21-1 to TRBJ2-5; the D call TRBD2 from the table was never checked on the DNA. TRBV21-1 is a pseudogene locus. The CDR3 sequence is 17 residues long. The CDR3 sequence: CASRGLAGPGVQETQYF. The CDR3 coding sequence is TGTGCCAGCAGGGGACTAGCGGGTCCAGGGGTCCAAGAGACCCAGTACTTC.

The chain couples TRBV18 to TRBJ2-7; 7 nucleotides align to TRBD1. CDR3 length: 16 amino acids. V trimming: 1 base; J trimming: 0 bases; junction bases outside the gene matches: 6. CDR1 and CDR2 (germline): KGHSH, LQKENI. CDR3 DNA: TGTGCCAGCTCACCACTACAGGGGTTCGGCTCCTACGAGCAGTACTTC. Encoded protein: CASSPLQGFGSYEQYF.

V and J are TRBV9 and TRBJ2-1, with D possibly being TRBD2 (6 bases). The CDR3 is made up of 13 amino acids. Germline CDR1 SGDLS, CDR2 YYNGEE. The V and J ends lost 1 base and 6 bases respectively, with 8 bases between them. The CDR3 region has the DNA TGTGCCAGCAGCGTAAGACTAGTCAATGAGCAGTTCTTC. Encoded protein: CASSVRLVNEQFF. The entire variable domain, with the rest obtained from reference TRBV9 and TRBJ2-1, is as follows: DSGVTQTPKHLITATGQRVTLRCSPRSGDLSVYWYQQSLDQGLQFLIQYYNGEERAKGNILERFSAQQFPDLHSELNLSSLELGDSALYFCASSVRLVNEQFFGPGTRLTVL.

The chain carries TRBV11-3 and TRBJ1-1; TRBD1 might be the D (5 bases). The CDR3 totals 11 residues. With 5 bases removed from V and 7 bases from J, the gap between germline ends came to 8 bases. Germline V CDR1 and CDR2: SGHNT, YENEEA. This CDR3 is CASSPTGEAFF. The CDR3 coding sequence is TGTGCCAGCAGCCCAACAGGTGAAGCTTTCTTT. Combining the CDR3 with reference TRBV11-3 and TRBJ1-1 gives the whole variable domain EAGVVQSPRYKIIEKKQPVAFWCNPISGHNTLYWYLQNLGQGPELLIRYENEEAVDDSQLPKDRFSAERLKGVDSTLKIQPAELGDSAVYLCASSPTGEAFFGQGTRLTVV.

CDR3 protein: CASSLLAPGELFF. CDR3 DNA: TGTGCCAGCAGTTTACTAGCTCCCGGGGAGCTGTTTTTT. The chain carries TRBV27 and TRBJ2-2; D may be TRBD2 (5 bases). The length of the CDR3 is 13 residues. The V end was cut by 2 bases, the J end by 6 bases, with 7 bases between. Germline assignment: CDR1 MNHEY and CDR2 SMNVEV (reference sequence).

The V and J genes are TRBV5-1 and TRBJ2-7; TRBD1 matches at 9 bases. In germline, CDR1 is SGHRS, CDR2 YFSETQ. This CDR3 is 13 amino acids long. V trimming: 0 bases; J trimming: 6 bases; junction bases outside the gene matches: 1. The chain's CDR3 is CASSLGTGAEQYF. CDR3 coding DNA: TGCGCCAGCAGCTTGGGGACAGGGGCCGAGCAGTACTTC.

The CDR3 loop is CASSSLADEQFF. The CDR3 DNA is TGTGCCAGCAGCTCCCTAGCGGATGAGCAGTTCTTC. The V call is TRBV7-3, the J call TRBJ2-1; 7 bases agree with TRBD2. The trim removed 4 bases at V and 8 bases at J, leaving 2 bases unmatched. This CDR3 comprises 12 residues. In germline, CDR1 is SGHTA, CDR2 FQGTGA.

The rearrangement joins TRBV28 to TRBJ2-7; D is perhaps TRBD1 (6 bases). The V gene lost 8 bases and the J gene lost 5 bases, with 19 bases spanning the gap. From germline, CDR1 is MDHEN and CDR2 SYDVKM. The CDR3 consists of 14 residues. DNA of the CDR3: TGTGCCAGCCGGACAGCCCCGACATCGCACGAGCAGTACTTC. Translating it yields CASRTAPTSHEQYF.

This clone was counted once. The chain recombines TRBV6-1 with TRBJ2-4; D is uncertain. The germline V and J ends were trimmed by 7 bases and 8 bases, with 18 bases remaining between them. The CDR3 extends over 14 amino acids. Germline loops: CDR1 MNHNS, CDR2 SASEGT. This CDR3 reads CASTKWPGEDIQYF. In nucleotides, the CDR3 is TGTGCCAGCACTAAATGGCCCGGTGAGGACATTCAGTACTTC.

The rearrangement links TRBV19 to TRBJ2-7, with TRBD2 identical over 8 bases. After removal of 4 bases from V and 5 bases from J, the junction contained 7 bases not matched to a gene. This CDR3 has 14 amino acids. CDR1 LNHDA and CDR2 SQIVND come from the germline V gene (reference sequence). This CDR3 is CASSSGGRSDEQYF. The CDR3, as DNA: TGTGCCAGTAGTAGCGGGGGGCGATCGGACGAGCAGTACTTC.

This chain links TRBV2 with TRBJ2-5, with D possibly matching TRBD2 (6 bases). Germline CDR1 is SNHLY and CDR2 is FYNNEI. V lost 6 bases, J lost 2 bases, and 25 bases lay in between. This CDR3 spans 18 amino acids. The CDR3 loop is CASRNRAKDRRGQETQYF. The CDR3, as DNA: TGTGCCAGCAGAAACCGGGCCAAAGACCGACGGGGGCAAGAGACCCAGTACTTC.

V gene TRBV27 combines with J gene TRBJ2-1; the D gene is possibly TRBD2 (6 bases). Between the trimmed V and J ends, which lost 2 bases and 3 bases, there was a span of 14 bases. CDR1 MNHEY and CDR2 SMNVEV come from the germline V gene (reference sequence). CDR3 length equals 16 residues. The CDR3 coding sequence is TGTGCCAGCAGTTTAACACTAGCAGGAGGCTACAATGAGCAGTTCTTC. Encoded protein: CASSLTLAGGYNEQFF.

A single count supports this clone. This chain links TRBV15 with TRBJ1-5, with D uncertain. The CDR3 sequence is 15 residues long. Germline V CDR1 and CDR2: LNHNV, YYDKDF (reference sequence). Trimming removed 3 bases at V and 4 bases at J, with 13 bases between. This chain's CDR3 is CATSRLQVANQPQHF. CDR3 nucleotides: TGTGCCACCAGCAGGCTTCAGGTTGCGAATCAGCCCCAGCATTTT.

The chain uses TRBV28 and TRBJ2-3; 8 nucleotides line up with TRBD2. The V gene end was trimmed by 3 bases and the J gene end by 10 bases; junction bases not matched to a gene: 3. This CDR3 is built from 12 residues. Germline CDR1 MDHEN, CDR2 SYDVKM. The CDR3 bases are TGTGCCAGCAGTTTGGGACTAGGGGCGCAGTATTTT. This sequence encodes CASSLGLGAQYF.

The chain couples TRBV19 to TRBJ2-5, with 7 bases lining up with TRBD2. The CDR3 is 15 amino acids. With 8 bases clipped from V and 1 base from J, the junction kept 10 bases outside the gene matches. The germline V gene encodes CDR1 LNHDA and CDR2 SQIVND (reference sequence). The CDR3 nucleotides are TGTGCCAGTGCTACCATCACGGGGGGCCAAGAGACCCAGTACTTC. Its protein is CASATITGGQETQYF.

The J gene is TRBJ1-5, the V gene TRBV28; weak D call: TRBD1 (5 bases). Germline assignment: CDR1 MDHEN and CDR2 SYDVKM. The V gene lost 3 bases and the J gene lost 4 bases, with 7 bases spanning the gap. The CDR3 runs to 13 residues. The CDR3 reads CASSFDSNQPQHF. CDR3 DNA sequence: TGTGCCAGCAGTTTCGACAGTAATCAGCCCCAGCATTTT. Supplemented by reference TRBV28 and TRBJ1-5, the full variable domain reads DVKVTQSSRYLVKRTGEKVFLECVQDMDHENMFWYRQDPGLGLRLIYFSYDVKMKEKGDIPEGYSVSREKKERFSLILESASTNQTSMYLCASSFDSNQPQHFGDGTRLSIL.

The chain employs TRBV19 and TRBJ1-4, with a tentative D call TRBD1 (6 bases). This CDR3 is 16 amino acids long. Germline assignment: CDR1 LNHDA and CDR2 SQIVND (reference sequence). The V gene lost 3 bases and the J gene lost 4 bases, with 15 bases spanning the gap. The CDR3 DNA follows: TGTGCCAGTAGTATTCGAGGTGACAGGAGTAATGAAAAACTGTTTTTT. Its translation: CASSIRGDRSNEKLFF. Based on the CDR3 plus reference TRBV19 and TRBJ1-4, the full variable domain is DGGITQSPKYLFRKEGQNVTLSCEQNLNHDAMYWYRQDPGQGLRLIYYSQIVNDFQKGDIAEGYSVSREKKESFPLTVTSAQKNPTAFYLCASSIRGDRSNEKLFFGSGTQLSVL.

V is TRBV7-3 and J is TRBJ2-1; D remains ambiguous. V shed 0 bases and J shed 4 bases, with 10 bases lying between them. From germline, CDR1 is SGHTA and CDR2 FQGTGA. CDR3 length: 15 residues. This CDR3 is CASSLTSNLYNEQFF. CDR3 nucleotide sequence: TGTGCCAGCAGCTTAACTTCCAATCTATACAATGAGCAGTTCTTC.

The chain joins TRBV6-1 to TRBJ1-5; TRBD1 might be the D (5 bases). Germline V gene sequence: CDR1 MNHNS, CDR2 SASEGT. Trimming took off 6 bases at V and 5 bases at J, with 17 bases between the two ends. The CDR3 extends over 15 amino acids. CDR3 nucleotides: TGTGCCAGCAGCGCCGACAGTGCTGGGTATCAGCCCCAGCATTTT. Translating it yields CASSADSAGYQPQHF.

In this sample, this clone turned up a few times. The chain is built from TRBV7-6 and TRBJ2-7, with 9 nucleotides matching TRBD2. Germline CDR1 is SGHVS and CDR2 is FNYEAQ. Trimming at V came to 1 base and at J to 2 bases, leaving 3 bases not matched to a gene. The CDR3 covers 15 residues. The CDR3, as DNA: TGTGCCAGCAGCTTAGGGGGACTAGCCGCCTACGAGCAGTACTTC. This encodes CASSLGGLAAYEQYF. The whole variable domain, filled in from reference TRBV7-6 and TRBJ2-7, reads GAGVSQSPRYKVTKRGQDVALRCDPISGHVSLYWYRQALGQGPEFLTYFNYEAQQDKSGLPNDRFSAERPEGSISTLTIQRTEQRDSAMYRCASSLGGLAAYEQYFGPGTRLTVT.

The chain's CDR3 is CAWRTAGGPKKETQYF. In DNA, the CDR3 is TGTGCCTGGAGGACCGCGGGAGGGCCAAAAAAAGAGACCCAGTACTTC. The chain links TRBV30 to TRBJ2-5; the match to TRBD2 covers 9 bases. Germline V CDR1 and CDR2: GTSNPN, SVGIG (reference sequence). The junction had 11 bases not matched to a gene; V was cut back by 3 bases and J by 3 bases. The CDR3 length is 16 residues.

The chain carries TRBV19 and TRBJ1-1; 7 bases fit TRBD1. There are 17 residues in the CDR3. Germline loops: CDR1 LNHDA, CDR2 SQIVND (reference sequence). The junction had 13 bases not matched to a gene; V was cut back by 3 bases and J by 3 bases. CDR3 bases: TGTGCCAGTAGTATTCTACCGGGAAGGGGGCGAGACACTGAAGCTTTCTTT. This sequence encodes CASSILPGRGRDTEAFF.

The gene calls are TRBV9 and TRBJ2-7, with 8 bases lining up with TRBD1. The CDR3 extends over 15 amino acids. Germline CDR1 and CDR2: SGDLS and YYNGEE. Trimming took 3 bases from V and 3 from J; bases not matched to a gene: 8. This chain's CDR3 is CASSAGLDRGYEQYF. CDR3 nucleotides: TGTGCCAGCAGCGCGGGCCTAGACAGGGGCTACGAGCAGTACTTC.

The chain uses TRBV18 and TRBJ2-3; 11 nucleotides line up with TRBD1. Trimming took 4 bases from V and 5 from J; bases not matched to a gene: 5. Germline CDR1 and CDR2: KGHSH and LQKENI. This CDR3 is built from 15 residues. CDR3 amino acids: CASSLGQGAIDTQYF. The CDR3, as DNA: TGTGCCAGCTCACTTGGACAGGGGGCTATAGATACGCAGTATTTT. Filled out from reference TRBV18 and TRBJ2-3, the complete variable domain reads NAGVMQNPRHLVRRRGQEARLRCSPMKGHSHVYWYRQLPEEGLKFMVYLQKENIIDESGMPKERFSAEFPKEGPSILRIQQVVRGDSAAYFCASSLGQGAIDTQYFGPGTRLTVL.